The following is a TCR beta chain sequence with its context. This sample was included in a study of control samples from healthy donors and cancer patients. From germline, CDR1 is SGHRS and CDR2 YFSETQ. V lost 4 bases and J lost 4, with 12 bases in between. This CDR3 contains 14 residues. The table came from immunoSEQ multiplex PCR; TCRdb's copy has only in-frame clones and leaves some out. The sample totals some 190,000 clones; its top ten clones hold under 2.5%. Source material: blood. The chain has TRBV5-1 and TRBJ2-1; D is ambiguous. The sequence came from a woman aged 25 to 39 in good health. In nucleotides, the CDR3 is TGCGCCAGCAGCGTAGGTTTGGGTTACAATGAGCAGTTCTTC. This sequence encodes CASSVGLGYNEQFF.